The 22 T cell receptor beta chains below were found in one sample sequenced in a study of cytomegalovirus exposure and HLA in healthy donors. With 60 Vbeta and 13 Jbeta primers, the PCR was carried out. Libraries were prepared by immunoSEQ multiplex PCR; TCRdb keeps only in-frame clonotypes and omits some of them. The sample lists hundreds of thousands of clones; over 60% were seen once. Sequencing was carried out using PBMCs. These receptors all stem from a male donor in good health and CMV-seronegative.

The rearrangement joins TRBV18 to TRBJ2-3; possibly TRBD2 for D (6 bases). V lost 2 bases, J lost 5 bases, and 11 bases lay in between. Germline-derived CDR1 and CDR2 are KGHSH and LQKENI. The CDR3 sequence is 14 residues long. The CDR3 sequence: CASSPTRGEDTQYF. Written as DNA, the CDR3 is TGTGCCAGCTCACCAACGCGGGGAGAAGATACGCAGTATTTT.

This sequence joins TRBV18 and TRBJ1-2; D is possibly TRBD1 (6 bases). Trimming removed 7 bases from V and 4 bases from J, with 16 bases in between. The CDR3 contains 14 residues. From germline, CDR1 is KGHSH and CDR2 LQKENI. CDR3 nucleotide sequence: TGTGCCAGCTTAGAACAGGGACCAGGCTATGGCTACACCTTC. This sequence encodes CASLEQGPGYGYTF. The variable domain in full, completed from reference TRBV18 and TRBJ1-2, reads NAGVMQNPRHLVRRRGQEARLRCSPMKGHSHVYWYRQLPEEGLKFMVYLQKENIIDESGMPKERFSAEFPKEGPSILRIQQVVRGDSAAYFCASLEQGPGYGYTFGSGTRLTVV.

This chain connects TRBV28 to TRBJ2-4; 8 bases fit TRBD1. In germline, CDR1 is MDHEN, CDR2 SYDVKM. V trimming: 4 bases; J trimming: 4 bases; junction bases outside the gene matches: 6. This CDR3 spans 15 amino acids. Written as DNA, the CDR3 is TGTGCCAGCAGTTCAGCTCGACAGGGGAAAAACATTCAGTACTTC. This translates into CASSSARQGKNIQYF.

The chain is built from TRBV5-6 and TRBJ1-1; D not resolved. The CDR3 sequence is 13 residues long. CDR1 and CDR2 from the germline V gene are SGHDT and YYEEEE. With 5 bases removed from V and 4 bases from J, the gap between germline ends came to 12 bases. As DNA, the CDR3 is TGTGCCAGCAGTCGGGGAGTAGGCACTGAAGCTTTCTTT. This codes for CASSRGVGTEAFF. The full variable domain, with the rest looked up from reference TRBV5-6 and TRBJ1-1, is DAGVTQSPTHLIKTRGQQVTLRCSPKSGHDTVSWYQQALGQGPQFIFQYYEEEERQRGNFPDRFSGHQFPNYSSELNVNALLLGDSALYLCASSRGVGTEAFFGQGTRLTVV.

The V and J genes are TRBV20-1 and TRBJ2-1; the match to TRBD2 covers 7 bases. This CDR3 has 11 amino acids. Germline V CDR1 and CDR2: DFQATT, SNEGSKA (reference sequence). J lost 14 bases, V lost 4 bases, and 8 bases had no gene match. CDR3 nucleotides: TGCAGTGCTACGACTAGCAACGTGAAGTTCTTC. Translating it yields CSATTSNVKFF.

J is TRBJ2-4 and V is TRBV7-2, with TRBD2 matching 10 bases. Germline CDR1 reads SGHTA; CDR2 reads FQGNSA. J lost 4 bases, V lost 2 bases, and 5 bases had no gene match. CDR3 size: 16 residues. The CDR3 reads CASSLLAGELKNIQYF. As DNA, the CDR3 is TGTGCCAGCAGCTTACTAGCGGGAGAACTTAAAAACATTCAGTACTTC.

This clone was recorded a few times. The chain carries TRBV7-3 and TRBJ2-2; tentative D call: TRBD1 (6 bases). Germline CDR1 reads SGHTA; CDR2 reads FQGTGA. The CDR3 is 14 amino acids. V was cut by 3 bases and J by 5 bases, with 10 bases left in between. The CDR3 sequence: CASSFYRETGELFF. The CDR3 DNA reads TGTGCCAGCAGCTTTTACAGGGAGACCGGGGAGCTGTTTTTT.

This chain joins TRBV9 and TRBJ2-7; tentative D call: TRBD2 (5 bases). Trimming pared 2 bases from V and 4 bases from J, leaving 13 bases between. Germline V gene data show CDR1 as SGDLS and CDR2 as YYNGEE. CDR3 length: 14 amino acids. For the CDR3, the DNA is TGTGCCAGCAGCGTGCTTCCTGAGGGTTACGAGCAGTACTTC. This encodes CASSVLPEGYEQYF.

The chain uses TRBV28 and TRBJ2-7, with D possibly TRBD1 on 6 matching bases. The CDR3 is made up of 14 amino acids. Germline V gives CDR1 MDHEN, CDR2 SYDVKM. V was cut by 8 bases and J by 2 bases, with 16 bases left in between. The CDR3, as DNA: TGTGCCAGCGGTGAACGACAGGTTACCTACGAGCAGTACTTC. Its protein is CASGERQVTYEQYF.

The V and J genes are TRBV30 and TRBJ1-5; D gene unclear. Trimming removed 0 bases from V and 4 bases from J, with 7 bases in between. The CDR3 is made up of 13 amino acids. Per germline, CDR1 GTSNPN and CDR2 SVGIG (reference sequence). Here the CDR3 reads CAWSVLGNQPQHF. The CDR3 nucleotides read TGTGCCTGGAGTGTACTAGGGAATCAGCCCCAGCATTTT.

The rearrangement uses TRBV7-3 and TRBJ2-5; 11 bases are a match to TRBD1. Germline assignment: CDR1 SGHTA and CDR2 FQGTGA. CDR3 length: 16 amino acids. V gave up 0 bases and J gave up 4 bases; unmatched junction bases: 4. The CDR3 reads CASSLTGTGGLETQYF. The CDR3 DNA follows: TGTGCCAGCAGCTTAACCGGGACAGGGGGTTTAGAGACCCAGTACTTC.

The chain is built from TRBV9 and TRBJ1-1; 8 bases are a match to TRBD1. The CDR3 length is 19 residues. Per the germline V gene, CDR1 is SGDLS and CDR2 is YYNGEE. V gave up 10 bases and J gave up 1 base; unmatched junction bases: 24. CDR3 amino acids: CAGKDREEFREGWNTEAFF. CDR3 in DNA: TGTGCCGGAAAGGACAGGGAAGAGTTTCGAGAGGGGTGGAACACTGAAGCTTTCTTT.

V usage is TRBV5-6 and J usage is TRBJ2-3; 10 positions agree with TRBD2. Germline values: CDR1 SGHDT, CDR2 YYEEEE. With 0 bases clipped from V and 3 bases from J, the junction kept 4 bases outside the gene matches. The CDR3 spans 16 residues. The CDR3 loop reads CASSLGSGGGTDTQYF. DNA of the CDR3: TGTGCCAGCAGCTTGGGGAGCGGGGGGGGAACAGATACGCAGTATTTT.

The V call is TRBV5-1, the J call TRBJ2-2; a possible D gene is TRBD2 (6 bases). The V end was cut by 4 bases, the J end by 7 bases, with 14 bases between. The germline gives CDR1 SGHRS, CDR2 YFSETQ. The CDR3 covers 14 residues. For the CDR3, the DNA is TGCGCCAGCAGCGATGGGGAGGTAATCGGGGAGCTGTTTTTT. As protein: CASSDGEVIGELFF.

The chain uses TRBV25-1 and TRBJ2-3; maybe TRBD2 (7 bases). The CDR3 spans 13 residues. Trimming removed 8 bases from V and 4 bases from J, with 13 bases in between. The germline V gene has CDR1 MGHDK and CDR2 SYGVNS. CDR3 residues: CASGGAMADTQYF. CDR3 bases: TGTGCCAGCGGGGGGGCGATGGCAGATACGCAGTATTTT.

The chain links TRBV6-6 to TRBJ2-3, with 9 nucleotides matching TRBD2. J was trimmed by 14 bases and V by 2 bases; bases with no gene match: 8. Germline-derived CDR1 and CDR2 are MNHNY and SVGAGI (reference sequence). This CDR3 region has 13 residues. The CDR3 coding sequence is TGTGCCAGCAGTTACAGGGAGGGACTAGCAAGGTATTTT. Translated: CASSYREGLARYF.

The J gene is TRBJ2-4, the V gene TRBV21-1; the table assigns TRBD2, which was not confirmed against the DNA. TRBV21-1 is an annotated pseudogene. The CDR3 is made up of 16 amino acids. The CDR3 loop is CASRGGYQPPKNIQYF. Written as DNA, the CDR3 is TGTGCCAGCCGGGGGGGTTACCAGCCTCCCAAAAACATTCAGTACTTC.

The CDR3 is CASSLDFGVDYGYTF. CDR3 nucleotide sequence: TGTGCCAGCAGCTTGGATTTCGGGGTAGACTATGGCTACACCTTC. The chain couples TRBV5-5 to TRBJ1-2; D gene unclear. This CDR3 region has 15 residues. V shed 0 bases and J shed 3 bases, with 12 bases lying between them. From germline, CDR1 is SGHKS and CDR2 YYEKEE (reference sequence).

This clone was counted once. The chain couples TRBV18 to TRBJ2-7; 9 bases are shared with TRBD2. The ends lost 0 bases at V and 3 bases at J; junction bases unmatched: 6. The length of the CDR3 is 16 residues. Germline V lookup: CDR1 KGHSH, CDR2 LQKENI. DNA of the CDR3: TGTGCCAGCTCACCACCTAGCGGGGGAACTCACTACGAGCAGTACTTC. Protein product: CASSPPSGGTHYEQYF.

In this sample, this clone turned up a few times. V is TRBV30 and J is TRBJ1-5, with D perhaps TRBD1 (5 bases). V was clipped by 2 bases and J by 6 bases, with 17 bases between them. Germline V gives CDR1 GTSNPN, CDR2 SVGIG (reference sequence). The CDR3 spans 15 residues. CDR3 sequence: CAWSLTGAGGQPQHF. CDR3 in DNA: TGTGCCTGGAGTTTGACTGGGGCCGGTGGTCAGCCCCAGCATTTT.

CDR3 DNA sequence: TGTGCCAGCAGCTTACAGGGGCCGGCGACCCAGTACTTC. The encoded protein is CASSLQGPATQYF. The V and J genes are TRBV11-1 and TRBJ2-5, with a possible D match to TRBD1 (6 bases). This CDR3 has 13 residues. CDR1 is SGHAT and CDR2 is FQDESV in the germline V gene (reference sequence). Trimming removed 2 bases from V and 7 bases from J, with 11 bases in between. Looking up the rest from reference TRBV11-1 and TRBJ2-5 gives the full variable domain: EAEVAQSPRYKITEKSQAVAFWCDPISGHATLYWYRQILGQGPELLVQFQDESVVDDSQLPKDRFSAERLKGVDSTLKIQPAELGDSAMYLCASSLQGPATQYFGPGTRLLVL.

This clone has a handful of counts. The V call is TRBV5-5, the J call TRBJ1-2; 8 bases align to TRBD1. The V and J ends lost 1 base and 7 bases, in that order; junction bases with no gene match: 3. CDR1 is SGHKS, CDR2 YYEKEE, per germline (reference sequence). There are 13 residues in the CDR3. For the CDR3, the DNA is TGTGCCAGCAGCTTGTTGCAGGGGGCTGGCTACACCTTC. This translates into CASSLLQGAGYTF.